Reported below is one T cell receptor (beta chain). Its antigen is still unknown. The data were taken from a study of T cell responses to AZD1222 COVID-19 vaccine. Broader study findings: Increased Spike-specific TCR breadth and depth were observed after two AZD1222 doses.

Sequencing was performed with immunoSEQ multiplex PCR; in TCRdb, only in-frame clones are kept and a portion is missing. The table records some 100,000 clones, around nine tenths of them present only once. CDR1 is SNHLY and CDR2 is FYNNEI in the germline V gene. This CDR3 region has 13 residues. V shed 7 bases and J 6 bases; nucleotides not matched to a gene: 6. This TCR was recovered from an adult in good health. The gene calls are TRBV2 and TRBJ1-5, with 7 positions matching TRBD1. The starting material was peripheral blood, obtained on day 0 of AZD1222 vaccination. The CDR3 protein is CASNEGAVQPQHF. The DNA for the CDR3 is TGTGCCAGCAATGAGGGGGCGGTTCAGCCCCAGCATTTT.